Below, 17 T cell receptor beta chains from the same sample are listed, as sequenced in a study of tumor and adjacent non-tumor tissue in lung cancer. A modified ARM-PCR protocol with three rounds of nested PCR amplified TCRbeta. MiXCR, run by TCRdb on the multiplex PCR reads, gives a single entry per CDR3 protein. The sample contains about 90,000 distinct CDR3 sequences, around 82% of which appear only once. RNA was extracted from bulk tissue without any cell sorting. The normal lung tissue was taken more than 3 cm from the tumor edge. The sequenced material came from distant non-tumor lung tissue. The source is a woman aged 50 to 60 with non-small cell lung cancer.

This clonotype was seen only once. One end of the junction fails to match germline, which may point to a read error. The chain joins TRBV11-2 to TRBJ1-6; D unclear. The CDR3 totals 15 residues. CDR1 and CDR2 from the germline V gene are SGHAT and FQNNGV. This CDR3 reads CASSLGPGPYSPLHF. The CDR3 nucleotides are TGTGCTAGCAGTTTAGGTCCCGGACCCTATTCACCCCTCCACTTT.

Points on this clonotype: The CDR3 carries no conserved terminal phenylalanine or tryptophan, so it likely arises from a read error. The J gene is TRBJ2-3, the V gene TRBV20-1; D is undetermined. The CDR3 consists of 12 residues. In germline, CDR1 is DFQATT, CDR2 SNEGSKA (reference sequence). The V end lost 1 base, the J end lost 6 bases, and 8 bases lay between the germline ends. The CDR3 spells CSARVILDTQYL. CDR3 bases: TGCAGTGCTAGAGTTATATTGGATACGCAGTATTTG.

Worth noting for this clonotype: This may stem from a read error, because a much larger clone lies one nucleotide away. The rearrangement joins TRBV5-6 to TRBJ2-2, with 14 positions matching TRBD2. There are 17 residues in the CDR3. Germline V gene data show CDR1 as SGHDT and CDR2 as YYEEEE. The CDR3 DNA sequence: TGTGTCAGCAGCCCGGGACTAGCGGGAGTTGACTCCGGGGAGCTGTTTTTT. It is translated as CVSSPGLAGVDSGELFF.

Worth noting for this clonotype: A much larger clonotype is one base distant, so this may be a read error. It is likely a read error, because the conserved phenylalanine at the end of the CDR3 is missing. This chain uses TRBV28 with TRBJ1-2, with D unclear. This CDR3 region has 14 residues. V shed 2 bases and J shed 7 bases, with 14 bases lying between them. The germline CDR1 and CDR2 sequences are MDHEN and SYDVKM. In DNA, the CDR3 is TGTGCCAGCAGTTTAGCCACTAGGCAAGGTGGCTACACCTCC. Its protein product is CASSLATRQGGYTS.

Details on this clonotype: Germline and junction disagree at one end, which may indicate a read error. The CDR3 sequence is CANSHSFAPSSYNEQFF. The CDR3 coding sequence is TGTGCCAACAGTCACTCCTTTGCCCCCAGCTCATACAATGAGCAGTTCTTC. The rearrangement joins TRBV6-5 to TRBJ2-1, with D unresolved. Germline CDR1 reads MNHEY; CDR2 reads SVGAGI. CDR3 length: 17 residues.

This clonotype has more than one count but fewer than ten. This may arise from a read error, as a much more abundant clone is one base away. This chain uses TRBV6-2 or TRBV6-3 with TRBJ2-1; no definite D call. The CDR3 consists of 13 residues. The germline V gene encodes CDR1 MNHEY and CDR2 SVGEGT. CDR3 DNA sequence: TGTGCCAGCACCGAAGGGTTGGCAGATGAGCGGTTCTTC. Translating it yields CASTEGLADERFF.

As DNA, the CDR3 is TGTACTAGCACGGGTAGCACAGATACGCAGTATTTT. Translated, it gives CTSTGSTDTQYF. V and J are TRBV6-1 and TRBJ2-3; possibly TRBD2 for D (6 bases). The CDR3 runs to 12 residues. Per germline, CDR1 MNHNS and CDR2 SASEGT.

As regards this clonotype: The junction and the germline gene differ at one end; a read error may be behind it. CDR3 protein: CVTSPNGQDYNEQIF. CDR3 bases: TGTGTCACCAGTCCGAATGGACAGGACTACAATGAGCAGATCTTC. The gene calls are TRBV24-1 and TRBJ2-1, with D possibly being TRBD1 (7 bases). Germline CDR1 is KGHDR and CDR2 is SFDVKD. The CDR3 has 15 residues.

This clonotype was seen a few times. A much larger clone sits a single nucleotide away, making a read error possible. This chain links TRBV5-1 with TRBJ2-5; D call uncertain. CDR3 length: 14 residues. Per the germline V gene, CDR1 is SGHRS and CDR2 is YFSETQ. CDR3: CANSLVKGTETQYF. For the CDR3, the DNA is TGCGCCAACAGCTTGGTGAAGGGAACGGAGACCCAGTACTTC.

About this clonotype itself: Because the CDR3 is missing its conserved closing phenylalanine or tryptophan, this is likely a read error. The chain uses TRBV12-3 or TRBV12-4 and TRBJ2-7; possibly TRBD2 for D (5 bases). Trimming cost V 6 bases and J 3 bases, with 18 bases left between them. This CDR3 has 15 amino acids. DNA of the CDR3: TGTGCCAGCAGCCCCTATGGCGCGGGCTACTACGAGCAGTACTTA. Protein product: CASSPYGAGYYEQYL.

Concerning this clonotype: A much more abundant neighbour one base away suggests this may be a read error. The chain employs TRBV5-1 and TRBJ2-1, with D perhaps matching TRBD2 (7 bases). The CDR3 loop spans 13 amino acids. Germline lookup yields CDR1 SGHRS and CDR2 YFSETQ. V lost 5 bases and J lost 6, with 12 bases in between. CDR3 region: CASSRGGVNEQFF. The CDR3 DNA follows: TGCGCCAGCAGTAGGGGGGGGGTCAATGAGCAGTTCTTC.

Comment on this clonotype: A read error may produce the germline difference seen at one junction end. The rearrangement uses TRBV6-1 and TRBJ2-5, with no clear D. This CDR3 spans 12 amino acids. Germline-derived CDR1 and CDR2 are MNHNS and SASEGT. This chain's CDR3 is CASSGPEEIQYF. The DNA of the CDR3 is TGTGCCAGCAGTGGTCCCGAAGAGATCCAGTACTTT.

V and J are TRBV6-5 and TRBJ1-2, with D possibly being TRBD1 (6 bases). Trimming removed 9 bases from V and 12 bases from J, with 23 bases in between. The CDR3 has 13 amino acids. Germline V gene lookup returns CDR1 MNHEY and CDR2 SVGAGI. The CDR3 loop reads CASRAGTNYGNTF. CDR3 in DNA: TGTGCCAGTAGGGCCGGGACAAACTATGGTAACACCTTC.

With respect to this clonotype: Lacking the conserved final phenylalanine or tryptophan, this CDR3 likely reflects a read error. The CDR3 bases are TGCAGCGTTGGGGGGAGTGAGGGCTACACCATC. Translation gives CSVGGSEGYTI. V and J are TRBV29-1 and TRBJ1-2, with a possible D match to TRBD1 (5 bases). Germline CDR1 is SQVTM and CDR2 is ANQGSEA. V lost 4 bases to trimming and J lost 8 bases, with 11 bases between them. The CDR3 loop spans 11 amino acids.

Concerning this clonotype itself: Sequence at one end of the junction differs from germline and may be a read error. The rearrangement links TRBV4-2 to TRBJ2-7; tentatively, D is TRBD2 (7 bases). The CDR3 spans 14 residues. CDR1 is LGHNA and CDR2 is YNFKEQ in the germline V gene. The CDR3 bases are TGTGTCAGCAGCTCCCTAGCGGAGGGGGACGAGCAGTACTTC. Translated, it gives CVSSSLAEGDEQYF.

Concerning this clonotype: The conserved phenylalanine or tryptophan is not found at the CDR3 terminus, so this likely reflects a read error. No DNA is shown, since the ends of the CDR3 on it are uncertain; the CDR3 is the one TCRdb lists. V is TRBV6-6 and J is TRBJ2-5; the table names TRBD2, a call not compared with the DNA. Looked up from germline, CDR1 is MNHNY and CDR2 is SVGAGI (reference sequence). The CDR3 has 15 residues if both end residues are counted. CDR3 residues: CASSYDYSGRETQYL.

J is TRBJ2-2 and V is TRBV12-3 or TRBV12-4, with D perhaps TRBD1 (5 bases). The length of the CDR3 is 15 residues. The V end was cut by 6 bases, the J end by 6 bases, with 17 bases between. The CDR3 loop reads CASSGAGMDAGELFF. The CDR3 DNA sequence: TGTGCCAGCAGCGGTGCAGGGATGGACGCCGGGGAGCTGTTTTTT.